This TCR beta chain comes out of a study of cytotoxic CD8 clonotypes in ibrutinib-treated CLL. At the level of the study: Of the patients, under 13 were relapsed/refractory, over 14 treatment-naive and 17 to 18 IGHV unmutated. A median around 12 months of treatment, range 6 to 36, preceded the collection of response samples. General observations from the study: Contraction or stability on treatment characterized the public clonotypes, which were uncommon.

Sequencing was performed with immunoSEQ multiplex PCR; in TCRdb, only in-frame clones are kept and a portion is missing. The data contain more than 70,000 clones, around 79% of them singletons. Comments on this clone: Antigen: not known.

The CDR3 is 15 amino acids. V lost 3 bases and J 4 bases, leaving 15 bases between the germline ends. CDR1 is SGHVS, CDR2 FQNEAQ, per germline. The rearrangement joins TRBV7-8 to TRBJ1-2; D is unclear. This TCR derives from a human donor with chronic lymphocytic leukemia. The sample in question was PBMCs, obtained after 12 months of ibrutinib treatment. As DNA, the CDR3 is TGTGCCAGCAGCTTGCGGACGTTGGGCCCCTATGGCTACACCTTC. Its protein product is CASSLRTLGPYGYTF.